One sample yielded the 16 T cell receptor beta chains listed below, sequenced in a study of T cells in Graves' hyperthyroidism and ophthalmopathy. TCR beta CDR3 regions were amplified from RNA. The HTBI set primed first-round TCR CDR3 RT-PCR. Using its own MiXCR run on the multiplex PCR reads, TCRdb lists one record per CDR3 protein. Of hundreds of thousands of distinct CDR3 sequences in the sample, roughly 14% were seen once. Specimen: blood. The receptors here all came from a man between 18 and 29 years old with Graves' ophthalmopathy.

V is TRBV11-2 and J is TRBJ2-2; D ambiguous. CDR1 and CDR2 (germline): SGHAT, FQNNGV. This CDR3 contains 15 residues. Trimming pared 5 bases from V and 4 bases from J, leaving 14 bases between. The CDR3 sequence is CASSPPAGGTGELFF. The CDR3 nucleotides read TGTGCCAGCAGCCCCCCGGCTGGCGGCACCGGGGAGCTGTTTTTT.

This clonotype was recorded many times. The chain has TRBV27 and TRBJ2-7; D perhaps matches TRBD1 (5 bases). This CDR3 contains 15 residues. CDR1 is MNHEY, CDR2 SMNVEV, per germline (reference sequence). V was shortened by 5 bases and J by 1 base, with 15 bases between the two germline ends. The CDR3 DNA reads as TGTGCCAGCAGTGCGGACACGCTTAGGTCCTACGAGCAGTACTTC. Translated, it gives CASSADTLRSYEQYF.

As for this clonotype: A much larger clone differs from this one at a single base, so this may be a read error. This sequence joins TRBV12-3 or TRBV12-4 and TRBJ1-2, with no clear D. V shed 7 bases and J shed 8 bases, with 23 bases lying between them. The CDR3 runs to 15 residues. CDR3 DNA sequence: TGTGCCAGCACCCCTTTGAGGTCCCGTGAGAGAGGCTACACCTTC. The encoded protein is CASTPLRSRERGYTF.

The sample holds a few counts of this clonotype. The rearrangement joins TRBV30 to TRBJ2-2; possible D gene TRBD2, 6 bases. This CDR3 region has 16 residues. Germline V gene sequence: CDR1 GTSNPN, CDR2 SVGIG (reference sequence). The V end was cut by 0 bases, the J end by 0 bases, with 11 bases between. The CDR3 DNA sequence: TGTGCCTGGAGTGTAAAGCGGGTGGCGAACACCGGGGAGCTGTTTTTT. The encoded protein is CAWSVKRVANTGELFF.

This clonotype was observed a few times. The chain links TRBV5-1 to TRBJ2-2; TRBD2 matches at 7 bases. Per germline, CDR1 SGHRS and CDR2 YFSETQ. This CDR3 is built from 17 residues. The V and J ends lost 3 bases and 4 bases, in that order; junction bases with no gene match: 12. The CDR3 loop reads CASSSIAGARPTGELFF. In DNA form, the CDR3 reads TGCGCCAGCAGCTCCATCGCGGGAGCTCGCCCCACCGGGGAGCTGTTTTTT.

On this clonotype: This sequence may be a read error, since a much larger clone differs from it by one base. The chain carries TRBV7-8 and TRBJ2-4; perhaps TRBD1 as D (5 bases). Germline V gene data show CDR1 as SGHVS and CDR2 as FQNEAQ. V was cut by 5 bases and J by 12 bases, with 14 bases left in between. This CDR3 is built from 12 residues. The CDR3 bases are TGTGCCAGCAGCCATACGGCGGACACTCAGTACTTC. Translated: CASSHTADTQYF.

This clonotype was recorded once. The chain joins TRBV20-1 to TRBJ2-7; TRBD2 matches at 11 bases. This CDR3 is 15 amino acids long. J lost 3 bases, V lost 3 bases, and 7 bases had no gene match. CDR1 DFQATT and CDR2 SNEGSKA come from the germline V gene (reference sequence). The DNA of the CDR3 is TGCAGTGCTAGGGCATCACTAGCGGGAGTCTACGAGCAGTACTTC. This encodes CSARASLAGVYEQYF.

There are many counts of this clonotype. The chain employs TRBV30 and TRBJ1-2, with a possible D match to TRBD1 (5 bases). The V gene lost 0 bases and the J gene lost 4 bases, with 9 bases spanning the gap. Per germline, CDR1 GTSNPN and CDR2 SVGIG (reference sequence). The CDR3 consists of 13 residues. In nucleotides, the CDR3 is TGTGCCTGGAGTGTGCAGGGTGGCTATGGCTACACCTTC. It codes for CAWSVQGGYGYTF.

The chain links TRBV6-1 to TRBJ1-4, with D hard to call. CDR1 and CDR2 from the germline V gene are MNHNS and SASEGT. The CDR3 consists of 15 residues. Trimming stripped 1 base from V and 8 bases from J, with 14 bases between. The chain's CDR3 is CASSEVASWLEKLFF. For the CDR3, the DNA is TGTGCCAGCAGTGAAGTCGCCAGTTGGCTGGAAAAACTGTTTTTT.

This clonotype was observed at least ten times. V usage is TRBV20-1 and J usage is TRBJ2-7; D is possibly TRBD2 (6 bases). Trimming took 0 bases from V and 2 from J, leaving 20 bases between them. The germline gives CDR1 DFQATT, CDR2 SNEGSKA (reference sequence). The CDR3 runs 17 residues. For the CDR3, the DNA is TGCAGTGCTAGAGATGGAGGGGCGGGCAGCCGAACCTACGAGCAGTACTTC. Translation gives CSARDGGAGSRTYEQYF.

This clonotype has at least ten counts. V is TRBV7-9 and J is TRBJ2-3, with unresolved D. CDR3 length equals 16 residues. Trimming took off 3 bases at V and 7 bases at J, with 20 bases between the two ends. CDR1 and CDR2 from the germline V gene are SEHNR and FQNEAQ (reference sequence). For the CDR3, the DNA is TGTGCCAGCAGCTTGAAGATGTTGATCCTCCTTTATACGCAGTATTTT. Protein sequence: CASSLKMLILLYTQYF.

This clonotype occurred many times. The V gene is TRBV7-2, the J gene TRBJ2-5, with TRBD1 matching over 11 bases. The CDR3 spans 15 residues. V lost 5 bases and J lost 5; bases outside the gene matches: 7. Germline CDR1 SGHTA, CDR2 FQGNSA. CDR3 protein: CASSQRTGGGETQYF. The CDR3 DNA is TGTGCCAGCAGCCAACGGACAGGGGGCGGGGAGACCCAGTACTTC.

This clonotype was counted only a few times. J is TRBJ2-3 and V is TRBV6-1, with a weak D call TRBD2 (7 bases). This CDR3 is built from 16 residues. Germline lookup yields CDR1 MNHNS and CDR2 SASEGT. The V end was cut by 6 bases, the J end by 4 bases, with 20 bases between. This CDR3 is CASSPLGGRAADTQYF. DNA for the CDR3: TGTGCCAGCAGCCCCCTAGGGGGGAGGGCCGCAGATACGCAGTATTTT.

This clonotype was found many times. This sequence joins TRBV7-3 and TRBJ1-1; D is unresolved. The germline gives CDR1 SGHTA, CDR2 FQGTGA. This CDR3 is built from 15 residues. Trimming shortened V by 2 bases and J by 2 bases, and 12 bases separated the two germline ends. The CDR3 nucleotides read TGTGCCAGCAGCTTACAAGGCCCGCCTAACACTGAAGCTTTCTTT. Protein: CASSLQGPPNTEAFF.

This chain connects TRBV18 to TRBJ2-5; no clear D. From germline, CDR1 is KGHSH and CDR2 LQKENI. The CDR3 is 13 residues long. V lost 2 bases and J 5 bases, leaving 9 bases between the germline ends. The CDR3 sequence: CASSPVEQETQYF. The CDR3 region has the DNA TGTGCCAGCTCACCAGTTGAACAGGAGACCCAGTACTTC.

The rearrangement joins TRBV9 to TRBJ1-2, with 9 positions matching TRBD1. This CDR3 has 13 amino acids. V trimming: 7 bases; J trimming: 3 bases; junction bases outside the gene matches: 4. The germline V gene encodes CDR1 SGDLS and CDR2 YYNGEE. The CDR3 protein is CASGTGRDYGYTF. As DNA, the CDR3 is TGTGCCAGCGGGACAGGGAGGGACTATGGCTACACCTTC. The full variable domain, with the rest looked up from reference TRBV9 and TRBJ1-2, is DSGVTQTPKHLITATGQRVTLRCSPRSGDLSVYWYQQSLDQGLQFLIQYYNGEERAKGNILERFSAQQFPDLHSELNLSSLELGDSALYFCASGTGRDYGYTFGSGTRLTVV.